This T cell receptor beta chain derives from a study of CXCR3-negative and CXCR3-positive naive CD8 T cells. Study background: Per library, roughly 1.6 +/- 0.3 million reads; about 135 million TRB reads overall.

Each CD8+ T cell subset was flow-sorted in triplicate. Every sort contained 270,000 or so cells. It was by 5' RACE with UMI labels that the TRB cDNA libraries were prepared. With the 5' RACE reads reprocessed, TCRdb shows one record per CDR3 protein and no DNA. This table holds about 150,000 distinct CDR3 sequences. With respect to this clonotype: What it recognizes is unknown.

Findings and caveats of the study: No difference in surface CD5 was seen between naive subsets, and TCR strength was inferred from TRB CDR3 properties. Naive CXCR3-negative and CXCR3-positive cells had similar TRBV-TRBJ usage; memory differed. Researchers report that CXCR3-positive naive cells carry more hydrophobic TRB CDR3s than CXCR3-negative naive cells.

The CDR3 is made up of 16 amino acids. The rearrangement uses TRBV12-3 or TRBV12-4 and TRBJ2-3; no DNA is available, so the TRBD1 call from TCRdb remains unchecked. What was sequenced was naive CXCR3+ CD8+ T cells from blood. Subset: CD45RO-CCR7+CD27+CD95- naive CD8+ T cells expressing CXCR3 (TNR3+). The receptor's source is a human donor in good health. Some clones in this sample may be carry-over from other donors' samples. This CDR3 reads CASSLGQGVGTDTQYF.